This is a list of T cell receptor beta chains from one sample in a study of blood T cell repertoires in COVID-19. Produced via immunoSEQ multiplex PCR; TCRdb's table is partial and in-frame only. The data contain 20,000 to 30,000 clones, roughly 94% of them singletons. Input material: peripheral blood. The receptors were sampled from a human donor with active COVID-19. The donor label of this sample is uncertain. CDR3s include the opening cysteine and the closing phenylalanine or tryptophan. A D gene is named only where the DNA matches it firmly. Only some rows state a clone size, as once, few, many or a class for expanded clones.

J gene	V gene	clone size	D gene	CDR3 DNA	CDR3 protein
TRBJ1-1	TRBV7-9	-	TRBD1	TGTGCCAGCAGCGACAGGGGAAGCACTGAAGCTTTCTTT	CASSDRGSTEAFF
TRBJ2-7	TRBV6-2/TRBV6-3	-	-	TGTGCCAGCAGTTACGGAGAAGCGTCCTACGAGCAGTACTTC	CASSYGEASYEQYF
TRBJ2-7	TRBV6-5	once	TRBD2	TGTGCCAGCAGTTTGAGCGGGGGGGCCTCCTACGAGCAGTACTTC	CASSLSGGASYEQYF
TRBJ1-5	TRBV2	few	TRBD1	TGTGCCAGCAGTCGGACAGGGGGGCAGCCCCAGCATTTT	CASSRTGGQPQHF
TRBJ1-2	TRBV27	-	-	TGTGCCAGCAGTTTATCGGCAGCCGGGGGCTACACCTTC	CASSLSAAGGYTF
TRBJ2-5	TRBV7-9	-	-	TGTGCCAGCAGCCCCCTAGGGGCTCAAGAGACCCAGTACTTC	CASSPLGAQETQYF
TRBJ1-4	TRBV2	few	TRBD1	TGTGCCAGCAGAGATGTCACACCCGGGACAGCTAATGAAAAACTGTTTTTT	CASRDVTPGTANEKLFF
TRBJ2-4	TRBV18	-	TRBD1	TGTGCCAGCTCACCCGGGACAGGGGGTCAAAACATTCAGTACTTC	CASSPGTGGQNIQYF
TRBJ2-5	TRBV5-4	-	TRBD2	TGTGCCAGCAGCTTACTAGCGACCCAAGAGACCCAGTACTTC	CASSLLATQETQYF
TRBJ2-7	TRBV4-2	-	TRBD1	TGTGCCAGCAGCCGAGAGACAGGGACCTACGAGCAGTACTTC	CASSRETGTYEQYF
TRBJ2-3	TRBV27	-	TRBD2	TGTGCCAGCAGTTCGGGACTAGCGGTTGGAAAAGATACGCAGTATTTT	CASSSGLAVGKDTQYF
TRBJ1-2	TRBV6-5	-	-	TGTGCCAGCAGTTACTCACGACAGAGCAACTATGGCTACACCTTC	CASSYSRQSNYGYTF
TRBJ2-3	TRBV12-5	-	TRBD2	TGTGCTAGTGGTTCTAGCGGGGGGAAAGGAACAGATACGCAGTATTTT	CASGSSGGKGTDTQYF
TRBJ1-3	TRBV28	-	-	TGTGCCAGCAGTATTTTAGGAGCCACTCTCTCTGGAAACACCATATATTTT	CASSILGATLSGNTIYF
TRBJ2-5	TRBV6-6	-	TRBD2	TGTGCCAGCAGTTACCCTGGGCGGGGGGGCTTTGAGACCCAGTACTTC	CASSYPGRGGFETQYF
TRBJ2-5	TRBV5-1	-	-	TGCGCCAGCAGCTTGGTTGCGGCCGGGGTTAGAGAGACCCAGTACTTC	CASSLVAAGVRETQYF
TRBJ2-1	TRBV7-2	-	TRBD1	TGTGCCAGCAGCTTGGGGACAGCCAATGAGCAGTTCTTC	CASSLGTANEQFF
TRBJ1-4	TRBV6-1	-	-	TGTGCCAGCAGTGAAGGGGGGACTCTAAATGAAAAACTGTTTTTT	CASSEGGTLNEKLFF
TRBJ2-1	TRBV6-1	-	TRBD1	TGTGCCAGCAGTGAACCGGGACAGGGCTACAATGAGCAGTTCTTC	CASSEPGQGYNEQFF
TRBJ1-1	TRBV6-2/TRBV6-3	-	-	TGTGCCAGCAGCCTGGGGGGGTGGACTGAAGCTTTCTTT	CASSLGGWTEAFF
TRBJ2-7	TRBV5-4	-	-	TGTGCCAGCACCAGTTTGGACTCCGTTGGGCCCTACGAGCAGTACTTC	CASTSLDSVGPYEQYF
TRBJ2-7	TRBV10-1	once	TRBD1	TGCGCCAGCAGCCGGGACAGTTCCTACGAGCAGTACTTC	CASSRDSSYEQYF
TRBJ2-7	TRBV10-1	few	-	TGCGCCAGCAGTGAGGATCTCGCACGAGGAGAGCAGTACTTC	CASSEDLARGEQYF
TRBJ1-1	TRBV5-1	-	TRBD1	TGCGCCAGCAGCTTGGCGGGCCAGGGGGAGACTGAAGCTTTCTTT	CASSLAGQGETEAFF
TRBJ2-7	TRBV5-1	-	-	TGCGCCAGCAGCTTGGTTCAGGGATACGAGCAGTACTTC	CASSLVQGYEQYF
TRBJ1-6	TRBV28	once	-	TGTGCCAGCGATTTAAGGTCCAGGGATCCCTATAATTCACCCCTCCACTTT	CASDLRSRDPYNSPLHF
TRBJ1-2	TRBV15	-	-	TGTGCCACCAGCAGAGGGCTAGGGGCTGGCTACACCTTC	CATSRGLGAGYTF
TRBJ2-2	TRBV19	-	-	TGTGCCAGTAGTATAGTCGGGACTGTTAACACCGGGGAGCTGTTTTTT	CASSIVGTVNTGELFF
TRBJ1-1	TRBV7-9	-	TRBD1	TGTGCCACTTCAGGTTCAGGGGGAACTGAAGCTTTCTTT	CATSGSGGTEAFF
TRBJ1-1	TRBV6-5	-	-	TGTGCCAGCAGTTGGACACAAGCTTTCTTT	CASSWTQAFF
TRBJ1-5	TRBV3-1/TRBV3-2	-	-	TGTGCCAGCAGCCAAGGACACGAAAATCAGCCCCAGCATTTT	CASSQGHENQPQHF